The clone carrying this T cell receptor beta chain has more than one count but fewer than ten. The target antigen is unknown. This sample is drawn from a study of OX40 agonist ivuxolimab in advanced cancers. Study conclusions and caveats: Also present in some nonresponders was a low level of normalized T-cell clonal expansion.

Generated by immunoSEQ multiplex PCR, the TCRdb table keeps only in-frame clones and is missing some. This sample carries under 55,000 clones, about four fifths of them seen once, and the ten largest clones take about 15%. Germline V gene data show CDR1 as SGHVS and CDR2 as FNYEAQ. The V gene lost 1 base and the J gene lost 7 bases, with 14 bases spanning the gap. The CDR3 contains 14 residues. A history of autoimmune disease or systemic immunosuppression excluded patients. The origin of this receptor is an adult with an advanced solid tumor such as melanoma, head and neck, liver or kidney cancer. This chain joins TRBV7-6 and TRBJ2-7; D is perhaps TRBD1 (6 bases). The source was CD4+ or CD8+ T cells sorted from blood, collected in a trial of the OX40 agonist ivuxolimab. In DNA, the CDR3 is TGTGCCAGCAGCTTAGGGACAGCCCCTACGGAGCAGTACTTC. Amino acids: CASSLGTAPTEQYF. Filled out from reference TRBV7-6 and TRBJ2-7, the complete variable domain reads GAGVSQSPRYKVTKRGQDVALRCDPISGHVSLYWYRQALGQGPEFLTYFNYEAQQDKSGLPNDRFSAERPEGSISTLTIQRTEQRDSAMYRCASSLGTAPTEQYFGPGTRLTVT.